The table lists the clone carrying this T cell receptor beta chain with many counts. As yet, its antigen is unknown. CDR3 length: 15 amino acids. The V gene lost 5 bases and the J gene lost 2 bases, with 13 bases spanning the gap. The germline V gene encodes CDR1 SGHVS and CDR2 FQNEAQ. This sample was included in a study of T cell repertoires in cytomegalovirus infection. Background on the study: CMV infection plus the matching HLA type was flagged by public TCR beta signatures.

General study findings and limits: Frequencies of public TCR beta families were cumulated, and this identified carriers of CMV plus the relevant HLA. Dominant in the ex vivo response were TCR beta clonotypes restricted by HLA-C and specific for CMV.

TCRdb passed the reads through MiXCR, listing each CDR3 protein once. This sample has 120,000 to 150,000 distinct CDR3 sequences; about 6.3% occur once, and the top ten carry about 20%. The source is a human donor in good health (CMV status not recorded). Some clones in this sample may be carry-over from other donors' samples. Sequencing was done on a sample of PBMCs. The V gene is TRBV7-8, the J gene TRBJ2-1; D is uncertain. CDR3 protein: CASSPPGLAYNEQFF. The DNA for the CDR3 is TGTGCCAGCAGCCCCCCCGGGTTAGCCTACAATGAGCAGTTCTTC.